The clone carrying this T cell receptor beta chain has at least ten counts. Its antigen is still unknown. After removal of 3 bases from V and 6 bases from J, the junction contained 19 bases not matched to a gene. Germline-derived CDR1 and CDR2 are SGHTA and FQGNSA. The CDR3 is 18 amino acids. The source of the sample is a study of T cell repertoires in cytomegalovirus infection. Study context: It was the public TCR beta signatures that indicated both CMV infection and matching HLA type. Study findings and constraints: Identification of carriers of CMV plus the relevant HLA was achieved through cumulative public TCR beta family frequency.

TCRdb recomputed calls from the reads with MiXCR, one row per CDR3 protein. The sample has around 300,000 distinct CDR3 sequences, more than 8% seen once. The chain couples TRBV7-2 to TRBJ2-7; TRBD1 agrees at 8 bases. Sequencing used PBMCs. The sequence was obtained from a human donor in good health (CMV status not recorded). Some clones in this sample may be carry-over from other donors' samples. The CDR3 region is CASSLALGQGGELREQYF. The DNA of the CDR3 is TGTGCCAGCAGCTTGGCCCTTGGACAGGGTGGAGAACTACGCGAGCAGTACTTC.